The rows below give T cell receptor beta chains drawn from one sample of a study of technical replicates of blood from a handful of donors. The data were produced by immunoSEQ multiplex PCR, yet TCRdb's version contains in-frame clones alone and is incomplete. The sample consists of about 82,000 clones, roughly 94% of them appearing once. The sample was T cells isolated from PBMCs. These receptors were taken from a human donor in good health. Each CDR3 is given with its conserved first and last residue. The D gene is left open where the match is weak. A clone size is listed for some rows: how often the clone was seen (once, few, many), or a class if it is expanded.

j_call: TRBJ2-7; v_call: TRBV6-1; clone_size: -; d_call: TRBD1; cdr3_aa: CASSEVRQGAGEQYF; cdr3_nt: TGTGCCAGCAGTGAGGTTCGACAGGGAGCAGGGGAGCAGTACTTC
j_call: TRBJ2-7; v_call: TRBV15; clone_size: -; d_call: -; cdr3_aa: CATSRDLYEQYF; cdr3_nt: TGTGCCACCAGCAGAGATCTCTACGAGCAGTACTTC
j_call: TRBJ2-7; v_call: TRBV6-5; clone_size: -; d_call: TRBD1; cdr3_aa: CASSRDRSYEQYF; cdr3_nt: TGTGCCAGCAGTCGGGACAGGTCCTACGAGCAGTACTTC
j_call: TRBJ1-5; v_call: TRBV7-8; clone_size: once; d_call: TRBD1; cdr3_aa: CASSSLDRGPNQPQHF; cdr3_nt: TGTGCCAGCAGCTCCCTAGACAGGGGGCCCAATCAGCCCCAGCATTTT
j_call: TRBJ2-1; v_call: TRBV19; clone_size: -; d_call: -; cdr3_aa: CASTLVGSGVNEQFF; cdr3_nt: TGTGCCAGTACCCTCGTAGGGTCGGGGGTCAATGAGCAGTTCTTC
j_call: TRBJ1-3; v_call: TRBV9; clone_size: -; d_call: TRBD1; cdr3_aa: CASSLDRDGNTIYF; cdr3_nt: TGTGCCAGCAGCTTGGACAGGGATGGAAACACCATATATTTT
j_call: TRBJ2-7; v_call: TRBV4-1; clone_size: -; d_call: -; cdr3_aa: CASSQEVALNYEQYF; cdr3_nt: TGCGCCAGCAGCCAAGAAGTAGCCCTAAACTACGAGCAGTACTTC
j_call: TRBJ1-5; v_call: TRBV15; clone_size: -; d_call: -; cdr3_aa: CATSRVPRTLYSNQPQHF; cdr3_nt: TGTGCCACCAGCAGAGTACCTAGGACACTTTATAGCAATCAGCCCCAGCATTTT
j_call: TRBJ2-3; v_call: TRBV19; clone_size: -; d_call: -; cdr3_aa: CASTLDTQYF; cdr3_nt: TGTGCCAGTACCCTAGATACGCAGTATTTT
j_call: TRBJ1-2; v_call: TRBV18; clone_size: -; d_call: TRBD1; cdr3_aa: CASSWDRAVNYGYTF; cdr3_nt: TGTGCCAGCTCGTGGGACAGGGCAGTTAACTATGGCTACACCTTC
j_call: TRBJ1-1; v_call: TRBV2; clone_size: -; d_call: -; cdr3_aa: CASGLYMNTEAFF; cdr3_nt: TGTGCCAGCGGACTGTACATGAACACTGAAGCTTTCTTT
j_call: TRBJ2-1; v_call: TRBV9; clone_size: once; d_call: -; cdr3_aa: CASSGRFGRESSYNEQFF; cdr3_nt: TGTGCCAGCAGCGGCCGCTTCGGTAGGGAGAGCTCCTACAATGAGCAGTTCTTC
j_call: TRBJ2-1; v_call: TRBV6-5; clone_size: -; d_call: -; cdr3_aa: CASSNSGDEQFF; cdr3_nt: TGTGCCAGCAGTAATAGTGGTGATGAGCAGTTCTTC
j_call: TRBJ2-3; v_call: TRBV5-1; clone_size: -; d_call: TRBD2; cdr3_aa: CASSLGTLREGGDTQYF; cdr3_nt: TGCGCCAGCAGCCTTGGAACCCTCCGGGAGGGTGGAGATACGCAGTATTTT
j_call: TRBJ2-4; v_call: TRBV7-2; clone_size: -; d_call: -; cdr3_aa: CASSLVGGTKNIQYF; cdr3_nt: TGTGCCAGCAGCTTAGTGGGGGGAACCAAAAACATTCAGTACTTC
j_call: TRBJ1-3; v_call: TRBV9; clone_size: -; d_call: -; cdr3_aa: CASSGRGSGNTIYF; cdr3_nt: TGTGCCAGCAGCGGTAGGGGTTCTGGAAACACCATATATTTT
j_call: TRBJ2-1; v_call: TRBV11-3; clone_size: -; d_call: -; cdr3_aa: CASSLQVVSYYNEQFF; cdr3_nt: TGTGCCAGCAGCTTACAGGTGGTCTCCTACTACAATGAGCAGTTCTTC
j_call: TRBJ1-2; v_call: TRBV2; clone_size: -; d_call: -; cdr3_aa: CASIEQVNYGYTF; cdr3_nt: TGTGCCAGCATCGAACAGGTTAACTATGGCTACACCTTC